This T cell receptor (beta chain) was sequenced in a study of CD8 T cell repertoires and HIV-1 epitope variants (TCRdb year 2020). Regarding the research as a whole: T cells were stimulated in separate culture wells with each of twenty-five peptides representing autologous and known Gag and Nef epitope variants. Among the control conditions were a peptide pool of CMV, EBV and flu, the Ebola AY9 epitope serving as a negative control, and a well with no peptide. The epitopes tested covered three Gag epitope families plus Nef HW9 and YT9. Using the EasySep Human T Cell Enrichment Kit, T cells were enriched and then co-cultured with an equal number of autologous T cell-negative cells acting as antigen-presenting cells. Cultures were maintained for 10 days in IMDM with gentamicin, and half-media changes adding IL-2, IL-7 and IL-15 were performed on days 3 and 7. An aliquot of 1M T cells was saved as an uncultured baseline condition, separate from the approximately 75 T cell cultures. A total of 83 T cell cultures were run, with each culture condition performed in triplicate except for one peptide, which was performed in duplicate.

About this clone itself: Its antigen has not been determined. The sample holds no much larger clone one base away, and base qualities are not on file.

Here is what the overall study found, with its caveats: The assay could identify only TCR beta chains and pointed to proliferation in response to antigen, not to T cell function or cytokine profile. Under 10 antigen-specific TCR beta clonotypes were identified, of which about six appeared to be cross-reactive for autologous or known escape epitope variants. The Nef KF9 family was recognized by five clonotypes and the HW9 family by one, and no responses to the TAALDMSHF plasma variant were observed.

Reading from cysteine to phenylalanine, the CDR3 counts 14 amino acids. The CDR3 DNA has 42 bases and is translated from base 1. The trim is 0 bases for V and 4 bases for J, with a gap of 11 bases between the germline ends. The germline V gene supplies CDR1 SGDLS and CDR2 YYNGEE. Sequencing of TCR beta CDR3 regions was performed at survey depth on the immunoSEQ platform. The QIAamp DNA micro kit was used to extract genomic DNA from every cultured and uncultured CD8+ T cell population. On the authors' methods: Samples with fewer than 5,000 productive reads were excluded, resulting in the removal of about 6% of the roughly 80 HIV peptide-stimulated cultures. Sequences were trimmed to CDR3 by a MANAFEST web app, and nonproductive sequences, CDR3s under 5 amino acids, and sequences not starting with C or ending with F/W were removed. Clonotypes were classified as antigen-specific only if expansion was observed in at least 2 of 3 replicates versus the no-peptide control at FDR 0.01, only within one epitope family. A frequency at least fivefold higher than in wells stimulated with peptides from other epitope families was additionally required for specific clonotypes. Not all clones reach the TCRdb copy of this immuneACCESS table, which keeps in-frame sequences only. Checked studies attribute under half of the gap to unresolved V genes and leave the rest unexplained. V, J and clone size are those of that table, while D and trimming were read from the DNA. The sample data list about 3,500 clones, and roughly 71% of these were observed just once. Approximately 39% of the sample comes from the top ten.

The EasySep Human CD8+ T Cell Enrichment Kit was used on day 10 to isolate CD8+ T cells from every culture. The receptor was derived from a male donor with HIV. This chain joins TRBV9 to TRBJ2-7, with a tentative D gene TRBD1 over 6 matching bases. Input material: cultured CD8+ T cells derived from PBMCs. The nucleotides read TGTGCCAGCAGCGTAGAAGACAGGAATTACGAGCAGTACTTC. Translated, it gives CASSVEDRNYEQYF.